This T cell receptor beta chain appears in the sequencing data of a study of cytomegalovirus exposure and HLA in healthy donors. 13 Jbeta primers and 60 Vbeta primers were used for the PCR. This table comes from immunoSEQ multiplex PCR, and its TCRdb copy is limited to in-frame clones, with some not included. Of roughly 130,000 clones listed, over 60% are singletons. CDR3 length: 13 residues. Trimming at V came to 6 bases and at J to 8 bases, leaving 8 bases not matched to a gene. From germline, CDR1 is MDHEN and CDR2 SYDVKM. The chain joins TRBV28 to TRBJ1-2, with 8 bases lining up with TRBD1. The origin of this receptor is a male donor in good health and CMV-seropositive. Sequencing was carried out using PBMCs. CDR3 DNA: TGTGCCAGCAGCTCTCCCGGACAGGGCGGCTACACCTTC. Its translation is CASSSPGQGGYTF.